This T cell receptor (beta chain) was captured by sequencing in a study of blood T cell repertoires in COVID-19. Repertoires were generated with immunoSEQ multiplex PCR, while TCRdb's copy carries only in-frame clones and drops some. The top ten hold roughly 5.1% of the sample, which has under 95,000 clones, around 90% seen once. The V gene's germline CDR1 is SQVTM and CDR2 ANQGSEA. V lost 6 bases to trimming and J lost 9 bases; unmatched junction nucleotides: 7. CDR3 length: 12 residues. The sequenced sample consisted of peripheral blood. This TCR was sampled from a man aged 35-49 years with acute or convalescent COVID-19. The chain combines TRBV29-1 with TRBJ1-5; TRBD1 agrees at 8 bases. The DNA of the CDR3 is TGCAGCGTAGGACAGGGTGATCGGCCCCAGCATTTT. It is translated as CSVGQGDRPQHF.